The present T cell receptor beta chain was sequenced within a study of blood T cell repertoires in COVID-19. Per the study methods: By means of reference gene primer amplification, nucleated cell counts were estimated. Profiling relied on immunoSEQ multiplex PCR, and the TCRdb table lists in-frame clones only, not all of them. V and J calls and clone size come straight from that table; D and trimming were deduced from the DNA. The sample shows about 99,000 clones, 90% to 95% of them seen only once. This clonotype originated in a human donor in a cohort sampled during active COVID-19. The sequencing sample was made of peripheral blood.

In nucleotides, the CDR3 is TGTGCCACCAGCACCCGGACAGGGTTTCGTAGTGGCTACACCTTC. This sequence encodes CATSTRTGFRSGYTF. The V and J genes are TRBV15 and TRBJ1-2; 8 positions match TRBD1. The germline V gene encodes CDR1 LNHNV and CDR2 YYDKDF (reference sequence). The length of the CDR3 is 15 residues. Losses at the gene ends were 4 bases for V and 7 bases for J; bases not matched to a gene: 11.